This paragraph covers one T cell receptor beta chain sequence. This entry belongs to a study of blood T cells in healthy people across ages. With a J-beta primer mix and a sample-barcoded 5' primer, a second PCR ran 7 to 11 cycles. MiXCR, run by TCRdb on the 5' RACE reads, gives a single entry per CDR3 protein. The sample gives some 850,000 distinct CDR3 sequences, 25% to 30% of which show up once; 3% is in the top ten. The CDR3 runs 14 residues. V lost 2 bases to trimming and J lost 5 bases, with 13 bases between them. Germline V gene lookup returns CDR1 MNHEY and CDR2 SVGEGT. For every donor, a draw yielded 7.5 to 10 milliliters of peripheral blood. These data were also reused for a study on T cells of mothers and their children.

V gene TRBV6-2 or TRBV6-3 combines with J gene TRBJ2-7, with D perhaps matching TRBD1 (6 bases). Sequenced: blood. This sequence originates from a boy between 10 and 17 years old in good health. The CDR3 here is CASSYPAGVNEQYF. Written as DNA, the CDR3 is TGTGCCAGCAGTTACCCGGCAGGGGTGAACGAGCAGTACTTC.